This T cell receptor (beta chain) was sequenced in a study of cytomegalovirus exposure and HLA in healthy donors. Overall study: An early release of data contained approximately 80 million unique TCRs, which came from HLA-typed donors.

The PCR used 60 Vbeta and 13 Jbeta primers. TCRdb keeps only in-frame clones here, not all; method: immunoSEQ multiplex PCR. The table records some 190,000 clones, 76% of them present only once. Study-level findings and limits: Some V segments (TRBV6-2 and TRBV6-3 among them) were excluded as indistinguishable. In a later analysis, common viral pathogens appeared linked to several of the most significant clusters. Judged likely to be a sequencing artifact was a cluster of highly shared sequence variants.

This CDR3 is built from 14 residues. V lost 7 bases, J lost 8 bases, and 8 bases stayed unmatched. Germline values: CDR1 ENHRY, CDR2 SYGVKD. Remarks on this clone: Its cognate antigen is unknown.

Sequenced sample: PBMCs. The TCR sequence derives from a woman aged 25 to 39 in good health and CMV-seropositive. This chain connects TRBV10-3 to TRBJ2-1; 10 nucleotides line up with TRBD2. CDR3 amino acids: CAIKASGGRDEQFF. In DNA form, the CDR3 reads TGTGCCATCAAGGCTAGCGGGGGTAGGGATGAGCAGTTCTTC.